The sequence of this T cell receptor (beta chain) was determined in a study of cytomegalovirus exposure and HLA in healthy donors. Looking at the study overall: Sequencing of about 179 million T cells in an earlier analysis found about 120 million unique TCR beta sequences. Study-wide points: Researchers reported from a later analysis that most CMV-associated TCR beta chains appeared HLA-restricted. There were about 160 TCR beta chains listed as cytomegalovirus-associated.

This PCR relied on a set of 60 Vbeta primers and 13 Jbeta primers. Sequencing used immunoSEQ multiplex PCR; TCRdb keeps in-frame clones, though not all of them. The sample yields some 200,000 clones, 75% to 90% seen once. To note about this clone: The antigen remains undetermined.

The CDR3 covers 15 residues. Germline CDR1 is MNHNY and CDR2 is SVGAGI (reference sequence). V was clipped by 2 bases and J by 6 bases, with 16 bases between them. The sequencing input was PBMCs. This rearrangement joins TRBV6-6 to TRBJ1-2; possible D gene TRBD1, 5 bases. This clonotype originated in a woman younger than 35 in good health and CMV-seronegative. The DNA of the CDR3 is TGTGCCAGCAGTTACCCCCCAAAAGGGGCAAATGGCTACACCTTC. This encodes CASSYPPKGANGYTF.